Below are 18 T cell receptor beta chains sequenced from a single sample in a study of CD8 T cells in Susac syndrome. Random hexamers primed reverse transcription of about 0.45 to 1 ug RNA. TCRdb passed the immunoSEQ multiplex PCR reads through MiXCR, listing each CDR3 protein once. The table shows 150,000 or so distinct CDR3 sequences, with more than 90% occurring only once. Sequenced material: CD4+ T cells from PBMCs. All receptors derive from a human donor in good health.

The chain links TRBV4-2 to TRBJ1-2; tentatively, D is TRBD1 (5 bases). The CDR3 has 14 amino acids. The V gene's germline CDR1 is LGHNA and CDR2 YNFKEQ. V was shortened by 4 bases and J by 3 bases, with 12 bases between the two germline ends. For the CDR3, the DNA is TGTGCCAGCAGCCCCCGACAGCCGGACTATGGCTACACCTTC. It translates to CASSPRQPDYGYTF.

The chain combines TRBV5-4 with TRBJ2-3, with 7 bases identical to TRBD1. Germline V CDR1 and CDR2: SGHNT, YYREEE (reference sequence). The V segment lost 9 bases and the J segment 3 bases; nucleotides outside the gene matches: 10. The CDR3 contains 14 residues. CDR3 DNA: TGTGCCATCCCTCAGACAGGGAAGACAGATACGCAGTATTTT. Translated: CAIPQTGKTDTQYF.

V gene TRBV9 combines with J gene TRBJ1-1; a possible D gene is TRBD1 (5 bases). Per germline, CDR1 SGDLS and CDR2 YYNGEE. The CDR3 loop spans 14 amino acids. The ends were cut back, 0 bases at V and 4 bases at J, with 10 bases in the middle. The CDR3 DNA reads as TGTGCCAGCAGCGTAGACACTCAGGGCACTGAAGCTTTCTTT. This codes for CASSVDTQGTEAFF.

V gene TRBV5-4 combines with J gene TRBJ2-3, with D unresolved. The CDR3 has 13 residues. The V and J ends lost 4 bases and 5 bases respectively, with 11 bases between them. Germline values: CDR1 SGHNT, CDR2 YYREEE (reference sequence). CDR3 nucleotide sequence: TGTGCCAGCAGCCTTGACGAGAGAGATACGCAGTATTTT. Protein: CASSLDERDTQYF.

This sequence joins TRBV25-1 and TRBJ2-1; 11 bases fit TRBD2. V dropped 4 bases and J dropped 7; count of bases not matched to a gene: 6. CDR1 and CDR2 from the germline V gene are MGHDK and SYGVNS. The CDR3 runs 15 residues. For the CDR3, the DNA is TGTGCCAGCAGTGTCCTAGCGGGGGGACTAAATGAGCAGTTCTTC. It is translated as CASSVLAGGLNEQFF.

The gene calls are TRBV28 and TRBJ2-7, with a tentative D call TRBD2 (7 bases). The germline V gene has CDR1 MDHEN and CDR2 SYDVKM. V lost 3 bases to trimming and J lost 1 base, with 13 bases between them. The CDR3 sequence is 15 residues long. CDR3 DNA: TGTGCCAGCAGTTTCCCGGGGGGCACGTCCTACGAGCAGTACTTC. Protein product: CASSFPGGTSYEQYF.

This rearrangement joins TRBV7-2 to TRBJ1-5; possibly TRBD1 for D (5 bases). This CDR3 has 15 residues. The V end lost 4 bases, the J end lost 3 bases, and 13 bases lay between the germline ends. Germline CDR1 reads SGHTA; CDR2 reads FQGNSA. This chain's CDR3 is CASSWGLGNNQPQHF. The CDR3 region has the DNA TGTGCCAGCAGCTGGGGACTAGGGAACAATCAGCCCCAGCATTTT.

CDR3 protein: CASSVGSVIGTQYF. The CDR3 nucleotides are TGTGCCAGCAGCGTGGGGTCCGTTATCGGTACGCAGTATTTT. V usage is TRBV9 and J usage is TRBJ2-3, with D unresolved. Germline V gene lookup returns CDR1 SGDLS and CDR2 YYNGEE. The CDR3 loop spans 14 amino acids. The V and J ends lost 2 bases and 8 bases respectively, with 15 bases between them.

The chain combines TRBV30 with TRBJ2-5; D possibly matches TRBD1 or TRBD2 (6 bases each). The CDR3 covers 13 residues. V was cut by 3 bases and J by 5 bases, with 13 bases left in between. Germline loops: CDR1 GTSNPN, CDR2 SVGIG (reference sequence). The CDR3 DNA sequence: TGTGCCTGGAGGGGGGGCTCATGGGAGACCCAGTACTTC. It codes for CAWRGGSWETQYF.

The rearrangement uses TRBV10-3 and TRBJ1-6; 8 positions agree with TRBD1. V dropped 3 bases and J dropped 8; count of bases not matched to a gene: 0. This CDR3 region has 13 residues. Germline-derived CDR1 and CDR2 are ENHRY and SYGVKD. CDR3 nucleotide sequence: TGTGCCATCAGTGAACAGGGGGATTCACCCCTCCACTTT. Translated: CAISEQGDSPLHF.

This rearrangement joins TRBV27 to TRBJ2-3, with D possibly TRBD1 on 5 matching bases. The CDR3 contains 15 residues. V lost 9 bases and J 2 bases, leaving 18 bases between the germline ends. CDR1 and CDR2 (germline): MNHEY, SMNVEV (reference sequence). The CDR3 bases are TGTGCCAGTTCTATCGTTCAGGGCGACACAGATACGCAGTATTTT. Translated, it gives CASSIVQGDTDTQYF.

This chain links TRBV4-3 with TRBJ2-2, with a weak D call TRBD2 (5 bases). V was trimmed by 1 base and J by 10 bases, leaving 16 bases between them. The CDR3 extends over 15 amino acids. CDR1 and CDR2 (germline): LGHNA, YSLEER. The DNA for the CDR3 is TGCGCCAGCAGCCAAGGTCTGCGGGTGGATTTGGAGCTGTTTTTT. It yields the protein CASSQGLRVDLELFF.

CDR3 sequence reads: CASRETGGNSNQPQHF. Written as DNA, the CDR3 is TGTGCCAGCAGAGAGACAGGGGGGAATAGCAATCAGCCCCAGCATTTT. The chain couples TRBV12-3 or TRBV12-4 to TRBJ1-5, with TRBD1 matching over 9 bases. CDR3 length: 16 amino acids. V was clipped by 6 bases and J by 0 bases; unmatched bases: 6.

The chain joins TRBV20-1 to TRBJ1-2; D uncertain. The CDR3 runs to 15 residues. CDR1 is DFQATT, CDR2 SNEGSKA, per germline (reference sequence). V gave up 4 bases and J gave up 0 bases, with 15 bases separating them. CDR3 region: CSATIIRISNYGYTF. In nucleotides, the CDR3 is TGCAGTGCTACCATCATCCGGATTTCTAACTATGGCTACACCTTC.

J is TRBJ2-7 and V is TRBV7-2, with 7 bases fitting TRBD2. Per germline, CDR1 SGHTA and CDR2 FQGNSA. The J segment lost 4 bases and the V segment lost 5 bases, leaving 2 bases of the junction unmatched. The CDR3 sequence is 12 residues long. The CDR3 sequence is CASSRTRYEQYF. Written as DNA, the CDR3 is TGTGCCAGCAGCCGGACTAGGTACGAGCAGTACTTC.

The genes are TRBV3-1 and TRBJ2-1, with 7 bases that match TRBD2. The CDR3 consists of 17 residues. Germline lookup yields CDR1 LGHDT and CDR2 YNNKEL (reference sequence). After removal of 0 bases from V and 4 bases from J, the junction contained 9 bases not matched to a gene. The CDR3 loop is CASSQDMSRGEYNEQFF. The CDR3 bases are TGTGCCAGCAGCCAAGATATGTCCCGGGGGGAATACAATGAGCAGTTCTTC.

The chain combines TRBV5-6 with TRBJ1-1; D gene unclear. Trimming removed 3 bases from V and 8 bases from J, with 14 bases in between. This CDR3 has 13 amino acids. CDR1 and CDR2 from the germline V gene are SGHDT and YYEEEE. DNA for the CDR3: TGTGCCAGCAGCTACCGACGGAGGATGGAAGCTTTCTTT. Residues: CASSYRRRMEAFF.

This clonotype was detected once. The chain has TRBV3-1 and TRBJ1-2; D is uncertain. The germline V gene has CDR1 LGHDT and CDR2 YNNKEL (reference sequence). This CDR3 is built from 13 residues. With 1 base removed from V and 9 bases from J, the gap between germline ends came to 12 bases. For the CDR3, the DNA is TGTGCCAGCAGCCAAGGCGAAGAAACTCGCTACACCTTC. Amino acids: CASSQGEETRYTF. The variable domain in full, completed from reference TRBV3-1 and TRBJ1-2, reads DTAVSQTPKYLVTQMGNDKSIKCEQNLGHDTMYWYKQDSKKFLKIMFSYNNKELIINETVPNRFSPKSPDKAHLNLHINSLELGDSAVYFCASSQGEETRYTFGSGTRLTVV.